Detailed here is one TCR beta chain. In the original workflow: Amplification of reference gene primers was used by the study to estimate nucleated cell counts. TCRdb's table, derived via immunoSEQ multiplex PCR, lists solely in-frame clones and lacks some. Clonal size and the V and J genes are those of that table, whereas D and trimming came from the DNA. The sample holds 150,000 to 200,000 clones, roughly nine tenths seen once. This record comes from a study of blood T cell repertoires in COVID-19. Overall study context: Acute-phase and convalescent COVID-19 samples originated in the United States, Italy and Spain. Nucleic acid was either cDNA or gDNA, and it came from T cells, B-cell-depleted T cells, or PBMCs.

V shed 3 bases and J shed 6 bases, with 14 bases lying between them. The CDR3 runs 14 residues. Germline loops: CDR1 MNHEY, CDR2 SVGAGI. The TCR originated in a woman between 65 and 79 years old with acute or convalescent COVID-19. The rearrangement uses TRBV6-5 and TRBJ1-1, with D perhaps matching TRBD1 (5 bases). The sequenced sample was peripheral blood. The CDR3: CASSYAGPAAEAFF. CDR3 coding DNA: TGTGCCAGCAGTTATGCGGGGCCCGCCGCTGAAGCTTTCTTT.